Listed below are T cell receptor beta chains from one sample, sequenced in a study of cytomegalovirus exposure and HLA in healthy donors. TCRdb keeps only in-frame clones here, not all; method: immunoSEQ multiplex PCR. The data hold 90,000 to 110,000 clones, with 85% to 90% observed a single time. The sample comprised PBMCs. These receptors originate from a woman under 30 in good health and CMV-seropositive. Each CDR3 is given with its conserved first and last residue. D genes are given only for firm matches. Rows may omit the clone size; those that give it use once, few, many or a size class.

TRBJ2-7	few	TRBV27	TRBD2	TGTGCCAGCAGTTCGCGGGAGTGGGAGCAGTACTTC	CASSSREWEQYF
TRBJ1-4	.	TRBV2	TRBD1	TGTGCCAGCAGGAAGACAGGGATGGCCTATAATGAAAAACTGTTTTTT	CASRKTGMAYNEKLFF
TRBJ2-7	.	TRBV11-3	.	TGTGCCAGCAGCTACGGGTTCTACGAGCAGTACTTC	CASSYGFYEQYF
TRBJ1-1	.	TRBV7-3	.	TGTGCCAGCAGCTTAACGTTAAGGGCGGGGCTAAGCACTGAAGCTTTCTTT	CASSLTLRAGLSTEAFF
TRBJ2-1	.	TRBV6-6	.	TGTGCCAGCAGCCAAAGAGGTGAGCAGTTCTTC	CASSQRGEQFF
TRBJ2-7	.	TRBV28	.	TGTGCCTCTACGCCGCGGGCCCACTCCTACGAGCAGTACTTC	CASTPRAHSYEQYF
TRBJ1-1	.	TRBV28	.	TGTGCCAGCAGCATTCCTAACAGGGCCCCGGGAGCTTTCTTT	CASSIPNRAPGAFF
TRBJ1-2	few	TRBV2	TRBD1	TGTGCCAGCAGTGCCGGACAGGGCGGCTACACCTTC	CASSAGQGGYTF
TRBJ1-1	.	TRBV29-1	TRBD1	TGCAGCAGTTCGGACAGGGTGAACACTGAAGCTTTCTTT	CSSSDRVNTEAFF
TRBJ2-5	.	TRBV5-1	.	TGCGCCAGCTTAGGGGGGGGAGAGACCCAGTACTTC	CASLGGGETQYF
TRBJ2-3	few	TRBV25-1	TRBD1	TGTGCCAGCAGTGAATACAGGGGGCACACAGATACGCAGTATTTT	CASSEYRGHTDTQYF
TRBJ2-1	.	TRBV5-1	TRBD2	TGCGCCAGCAGCTTCACTAGCGGATCCTACAATGAGCAGTTCTTC	CASSFTSGSYNEQFF
TRBJ2-2	.	TRBV7-9	TRBD1	TGTGCCAGCAGCAAGCAGGGGGCGAACACCGGGGAGCTGTTTTTT	CASSKQGANTGELFF
TRBJ1-6	.	TRBV6-1	TRBD1	TGTGCCAGTGATTTTTCCGGGACAGAGGGTTCACCCCTCCACTTT	CASDFSGTEGSPLHF
TRBJ2-3	few	TRBV6-4	TRBD2	TGTGCCAGCAGTGAGCGGGAGGGCCCAGATACGCAGTATTTT	CASSEREGPDTQYF
TRBJ1-1	.	TRBV28	TRBD1	TGTGCCAGCAGTTTAACAGGGGTGAACACTGAAGCTTTCTTT	CASSLTGVNTEAFF
TRBJ2-5	.	TRBV30	.	TGTGCCTGGAGTGTGTTTACTAGCAGACAAGAGACCCAGTACTTC	CAWSVFTSRQETQYF
TRBJ2-7	.	TRBV9	TRBD2	TGTGCCAGCAGCGTAGCTACGGGGGGAGAGCAGTACTTC	CASSVATGGEQYF
TRBJ2-7	once	TRBV5-1	.	TGCGCCAGCAGCAAAGGGGGTACCTACGAGCAGTACTTC	CASSKGGTYEQYF
TRBJ1-1	.	TRBV5-4	.	TGTGCCAGCAGCTTGGACAGTATGAACACTGAAGCTTTCTTT	CASSLDSMNTEAFF
TRBJ2-1	.	TRBV7-9	.	TGTGCCAGCAGCTTAGATTGGGCTCGGGAGCAGTTCTTC	CASSLDWAREQFF
TRBJ2-1	once	TRBV10-1	TRBD2	TGCGCCAGCAGTGAGGGTAGCGGGGATCACAATGAGCAGTTCTTC	CASSEGSGDHNEQFF
TRBJ2-1	.	TRBV5-4	.	TGTGCCAGCAGCCCTGATGGGGGGGCCCCTAGCTCCTACAATGAGCAGTTCTTC	CASSPDGGAPSSYNEQFF
TRBJ2-7	once	TRBV2	TRBD1	TGTGCCAGCAAAATCGGACAGGGGGCCGGCGAGCAGTACTTC	CASKIGQGAGEQYF
TRBJ2-1	.	TRBV28	.	TGTGCCACCTTCCTGAGGCTCGGGGGCAATGAGCAGTTCTTC	CATFLRLGGNEQFF
TRBJ2-7	.	TRBV10-2	TRBD2	TGCGCCAGCAGCCGGGGGGGACTAGCGGGAGCCGAGCAGTACTTC	CASSRGGLAGAEQYF
TRBJ1-1	once	TRBV5-6	.	TGTGCCAGCAGCTTGGTCTCGCAGGGATTGGGCACTGAAGCTTTCTTT	CASSLVSQGLGTEAFF
TRBJ1-4	.	TRBV28	TRBD1	TGTGCCAGCAGTTATGAGAGGGGGCTTAATGAAAAACTGTTTTTT	CASSYERGLNEKLFF
TRBJ2-2	.	TRBV7-3	.	TGTGCCAGCAGCTTAACTAGCGAGAACACCGGGGAGCTGTTTTTT	CASSLTSENTGELFF
TRBJ2-7	.	TRBV13	TRBD1	TGTGCCAGCAGCCCGGCCCAGGACAGGGGTTCCTACGAGCAGTACTTC	CASSPAQDRGSYEQYF
TRBJ1-3	.	TRBV2	.	TGTGCCAGCGGCAGGGGTCAGGGGCACTCTGGAAACACCATATATTTT	CASGRGQGHSGNTIYF
TRBJ2-7	.	TRBV18	.	TGTGCCAGCTCACCACTCAGCGATCCCTACGAGCAGTACTTC	CASSPLSDPYEQYF
TRBJ2-7	.	TRBV18	.	TGTGCCAGCTCACAGTCAGGGGGAGGCTACGAGCAGTACTTC	CASSQSGGGYEQYF
TRBJ2-7	.	TRBV5-1	TRBD2	TGCGCCAGCAGCTTGACTAGCGGGGACCCTCGGGAGCAGTACTTC	CASSLTSGDPREQYF
TRBJ1-6	.	TRBV13	TRBD1	TGTGCCAGCAGCTTAAAGTGGGACAGGGGGCGCCGAGGACCCCTCCACTTT	CASSLKWDRGRRGPLHF
TRBJ2-7	.	TRBV5-1	TRBD1	TGCGCCAGCAGCCAACGACAGGGAAATGAGCAGTACTTC	CASSQRQGNEQYF
TRBJ2-3	.	TRBV2	.	TGTGCCAGTAAACGGAGACTAGTCAATCCGGGGGATACGCAGTATTTT	CASKRRLVNPGDTQYF
TRBJ2-5	.	TRBV7-9	.	TGTGCCAGCAGCGGACTTCGACAAAAACAAGAGACCCAGTACTTC	CASSGLRQKQETQYF
TRBJ2-3	.	TRBV6-5	.	TGTGCCAGCAGCCAAAACAGGGACACCACAGATACGCAGTATTTT	CASSQNRDTTDTQYF
TRBJ2-5	.	TRBV2	TRBD1	TGTGCCAGCAGAGGACAGGGGAAAGAGACCCAGTACTTC	CASRGQGKETQYF
TRBJ2-7	.	TRBV11-2	.	TGTGCCAGCAGCTCGGAACAGGGATCCTACGAGCAGTACTTC	CASSSEQGSYEQYF
TRBJ2-3	.	TRBV28	.	TGTGCCAGCCATGAGGGCACAGATACGCAGTATTTT	CASHEGTDTQYF
TRBJ1-1	.	TRBV27	.	TGTGCCAGCAGTTACAGAGTTAACACTGAAGCTTTCTTT	CASSYRVNTEAFF
TRBJ2-7	once	TRBV28	.	TGTGCCAGCAGTTCCCCACTAGCGGAAGGGGGCAGACGGAGCTACGAGCAGTACTTC	CASSSPLAEGGRRSYEQYF
TRBJ1-3	.	TRBV7-9	.	TGTGCCAGCAGGACCAGGGATAGACCTGGAAACACCATATATTTT	CASRTRDRPGNTIYF
TRBJ2-1	.	TRBV5-1	.	TGCGCCAGCACCCTTCTCAGCGCCGGGTCCTACAATGAGCAGTTCTTC	CASTLLSAGSYNEQFF
TRBJ1-1	.	TRBV19	.	TGTGCCAGTAGGCGTAGGAACACTGAAGCTTTCTTT	CASRRRNTEAFF
TRBJ2-6	once	TRBV7-2	.	TGTGCCAGCCTCACCCGGGGGATCCTTTCTGGGGCCAACGTCCTGACTTTC	CASLTRGILSGANVLTF
TRBJ2-7	.	TRBV5-6	.	TGTGCCAGCCGCGAAAAGGGGTACGGCGAGCAGTACTTC	CASREKGYGEQYF
TRBJ1-1	.	TRBV7-8	TRBD1	TGTGCCAGCAGCCCGTACAGGGGGCAATTGACTGAAGCTTTCTTT	CASSPYRGQLTEAFF
TRBJ2-1	.	TRBV6-6	.	TGTGCCGCTGGGCCCTGGCAGGATGAGCAGTTCTTC	CAAGPWQDEQFF